The clone carrying this TCR beta chain was detected many times. The sample comes from a study of response to subunit inactivated influenza vaccine. MiXCR, run by TCRdb on the RT-PCR reads, gives a single entry per CDR3 protein. This table has about 830,000 distinct CDR3 sequences, around 18% appearing once. This specimen consisted of PBMCs from blood, obtained 5 to 6 days after vaccination. This receptor was obtained from a man between 50 and 59 years old who received an inactivated influenza vaccine.

CDR3 in amino acids: CASSYKIGQEKYEQYF. The CDR3 DNA sequence: TGTGCCAGCAGTTATAAAATCGGCCAGGAGAAATACGAGCAGTACTTC. This chain links TRBV6-9 with TRBJ2-7; D is undetermined. The CDR3 covers 16 residues. The germline V and J ends were trimmed by 2 bases and 4 bases, with 18 bases remaining between them. From germline, CDR1 is MNHGY and CDR2 SVAAGI.